A selection of T cell receptor beta chains follows, all from one sample in a study of OX40 agonist ivuxolimab in advanced cancers. Profiled with immunoSEQ multiplex PCR; TCRdb holds only in-frame clones, not every one. Here the sample spans tens of thousands of clones, more than 85% being singletons. The sample consisted of CD4+ or CD8+ T cells sorted from blood, taken in a trial of the OX40 agonist ivuxolimab. The receptor set was obtained from an adult with an advanced solid tumor such as melanoma, head and neck, liver or kidney cancer. The CDR3 runs from the conserved cysteine through the conserved F or W. D genes are given only for firm matches.

15	-	TRBV7-6	TRBJ1-1	CASSPSPRGYTEAFF
13	TRBD1	TRBV6-1	TRBJ2-1	CASRDRGGNEQFF
11	TRBD1	TRBV29-1	TRBJ1-1	CSVGTGVEAFF
18	TRBD1	TRBV7-9	TRBJ1-1	CASSLGEGAMGIDTEAFF
16	TRBD2	TRBV12-5	TRBJ2-1	CASGPPGLAGLDEQFF
15	-	TRBV7-9	TRBJ1-6	CASSSTGFMDSPLHF
11	-	TRBV7-9	TRBJ1-2	CASSPDYGYTF
14	-	TRBV11-2	TRBJ1-6	CASSLAPVGSPLHF
16	-	TRBV5-5	TRBJ2-2	CASSLFNGGDTGELFF
14	-	TRBV10-3	TRBJ2-1	CAIRADSSYNEQFF
15	TRBD1	TRBV6-4	TRBJ1-1	CASSYLTGGKTEAFF
14	-	TRBV7-9	TRBJ2-7	CASSLTGVVWEQYF
18	TRBD2	TRBV4-2	TRBJ2-1	CASSQVGPGTSGVAEQFF
14	-	TRBV7-9	TRBJ1-4	CASSSARVYEKLFF
14	-	TRBV6-1	TRBJ2-2	CASSGSGTTGELFF
16	-	TRBV6-1	TRBJ1-1	CASSERGGNMNTEAFF
14	-	TRBV5-6	TRBJ2-1	CASTETRSYNEQFF
15	-	TRBV5-5	TRBJ1-5	CASSFGSYSNQPQHF
14	-	TRBV19	TRBJ1-2	CASTQGLSLYGYTF
16	TRBD1	TRBV19	TRBJ1-5	CASSTTQGAAYQPQHF
14	TRBD1	TRBV5-8	TRBJ1-2	CASSTGQGPYGYTF
14	-	TRBV14	TRBJ1-1	CASSQDVEGSGAFF
13	-	TRBV19	TRBJ2-5	CASSIVGKETQYF
14	TRBD1	TRBV5-1	TRBJ2-1	CASRPRQGPYEQFF
16	TRBD2	TRBV18	TRBJ2-1	CASSILAGGYDNEQFF
14	TRBD1	TRBV28	TRBJ1-1	CASTLGTGNTEAFF
14	-	TRBV11-2	TRBJ1-3	CASSLGGTGNTIYF
15	-	TRBV6-4	TRBJ2-1	CASSESPDSYNEQFF
16	-	TRBV6-6	TRBJ1-6	CASSYSIMLDNSPLHF
15	-	TRBV15	TRBJ1-2	CATSRDLGGGDGYTF
12	-	TRBV10-3	TRBJ2-7	CATVGQTYEQYF
15	TRBD1	TRBV5-1	TRBJ2-7	CASSPFKGQGYEQYF
13	-	TRBV7-9	TRBJ1-2	CASSSGLVGGYTF
14	TRBD1	TRBV6-5	TRBJ1-1	CASSGTDVNTEAFF
12	-	TRBV5-8	TRBJ2-2	CASSLEHGELFF
13	TRBD1	TRBV28	TRBJ1-1	CASSRQGSLSAFF
19	-	TRBV21-1	TRBJ2-3	CASSKGGSGGPIDTDTQYF
15	TRBD2	TRBV9	TRBJ2-3	CASSGLAGGTDTQYF
14	-	TRBV14	TRBJ2-7	CASSRGDGNYEQYF
17	-	TRBV13	TRBJ2-1	CASSYRVVASKDNEQFF
15	TRBD1	TRBV6-5	TRBJ1-2	CASTYRGGKGYGYTF
15	TRBD1	TRBV5-4	TRBJ2-2	CASSLGQGRPGELFF
14	-	TRBV29-1	TRBJ1-2	CSVEPADGAYGYTF
18	TRBD1	TRBV6-1	TRBJ2-4	CASSERGDRGRTKNIQYF
15	-	TRBV5-1	TRBJ1-2	CASSLEGDPVDRYTF
21	TRBD2	TRBV27	TRBJ2-3	CASSSPTQTGETSGGPDTQYF
14	TRBD1	TRBV7-9	TRBJ1-2	CASSLDRGGYGYTF
16	-	TRBV4-2	TRBJ1-5	CASSQESGNSNQPQHF
15	TRBD1	TRBV7-9	TRBJ1-1	CASSLVGTGNTEAFF
12	-	TRBV19	TRBJ1-1	CASSMAGTEAFF
16	-	TRBV6-1	TRBJ1-1	CASSEHMSSPYTEAFF
17	TRBD2	TRBV9	TRBJ2-3	CASSVGTSGGVTDTQYF
15	-	TRBV15	TRBJ1-4	CATSRGGVTNEKLFF
12	-	TRBV6-5	TRBJ1-2	CASSGTFRGYTF
11	-	TRBV28	TRBJ2-7	CASRGPYEQYF